This TCR beta chain was obtained from a study of T cell changes during pregnancy in multiple sclerosis. Profiling relied on immunoSEQ multiplex PCR, and the TCRdb table lists in-frame clones only, not all of them. The table lists 30,000 or so clones, 87% of them singletons. Germline CDR1 is SGDLS and CDR2 is YYNGEE. The CDR3 extends over 13 amino acids. Trimming left V 0 bases short and J 4 bases short, with 5 bases between. The source was CD8+ T cells from peripheral blood mononuclear cells, collected in the first trimester of pregnancy. The chain links TRBV9 to TRBJ1-3, with D unclear. This TCR derives from a female donor with multiple sclerosis, enrolled in a pregnancy study. The CDR3: CASSVGGGNTIYF. The CDR3 bases are TGTGCCAGCAGCGTAGGAGGGGGAAACACCATATATTTT.